The next 22 T cell receptor beta chains were all read from a single sample in a study of cytomegalovirus exposure and HLA in healthy donors. Primers: 60 Vbeta forward and 13 Jbeta reverse. Repertoires were generated with immunoSEQ multiplex PCR, while TCRdb's copy carries only in-frame clones and drops some. This sample yields around 53,000 clones, of which approximately 80% are seen a single time; around 2.8% belongs to the top ten. Specimen: PBMCs. The receptors stem from a man in his forties or fifties in good health and CMV-seronegative.

The chain links TRBV9 to TRBJ2-1, with a tentative D call TRBD2 (6 bases). V was clipped by 6 bases and J by 0 bases, with 13 bases between them. This CDR3 is built from 15 residues. Germline-derived CDR1 and CDR2 are SGDLS and YYNGEE. In DNA form, the CDR3 reads TGTGCCAGCACCTTGGACGGGAGCTCCTACAATGAGCAGTTCTTC. Encoded protein: CASTLDGSSYNEQFF.

V is TRBV4-2 and J is TRBJ1-2, with TRBD1 matching 9 bases. Trimming cost V 3 bases and J 5 bases; bases outside gene matches: 1. The CDR3 contains 13 residues. Germline-derived CDR1 and CDR2 are LGHNA and YNFKEQ. CDR3 protein: CASSQGQGYGYTF. In DNA form, the CDR3 reads TGTGCCAGCAGCCAGGGACAGGGATATGGCTACACCTTC.

J is TRBJ2-1 and V is TRBV7-9; the D gene is possibly TRBD1 (6 bases). Trimming stripped 2 bases from V and 6 bases from J, with 11 bases between. Germline V lookup: CDR1 SEHNR, CDR2 FQNEAQ (reference sequence). CDR3 length: 14 residues. CDR3 amino acids: CASSLLQGINEQFF. The CDR3 coding sequence is TGTGCCAGCAGCTTATTACAGGGAATCAATGAGCAGTTCTTC.

The chain uses TRBV5-4 and TRBJ1-1, with 7 bases identical to TRBD1. CDR1 SGHNT and CDR2 YYREEE come from the germline V gene (reference sequence). The junction had 12 bases not matched to a gene; V was cut back by 5 bases and J by 5 bases. This CDR3 has 15 amino acids. The CDR3 is CASRGGSTGATEAFF. As DNA, the CDR3 is TGTGCCAGCAGGGGAGGATCTACAGGGGCTACTGAAGCTTTCTTT.

The genes are TRBV2 and TRBJ1-1, with 8 bases fitting TRBD1. Germline trimming cut 6 bases from V and 5 bases from J; bases unmatched to any gene: 8. In germline, CDR1 is SNHLY, CDR2 FYNNEI. This CDR3 contains 14 residues. CDR3 amino acids: CASRSGGGWTEAFF. The CDR3 DNA is TGTGCCAGCAGGTCAGGGGGCGGTTGGACTGAAGCTTTCTTT.

The chain carries TRBV9 and TRBJ2-1, with D possibly matching TRBD2 (6 bases). V lost 2 bases, J lost 5 bases, and 14 bases lay in between. CDR1 SGDLS and CDR2 YYNGEE come from the germline V gene. CDR3 length: 15 residues. The CDR3 DNA is TGTGCCAGCAGCGTCGAACCCCCGGGGGACAATGAGCAGTTCTTC. Protein sequence: CASSVEPPGDNEQFF.

The chain joins TRBV7-2 to TRBJ2-7; D is possibly TRBD2 (5 bases). V shed 4 bases and J shed 7 bases, with 14 bases lying between them. Germline lookup yields CDR1 SGHTA and CDR2 FQGNSA. This CDR3 is built from 13 residues. This CDR3 is CASSSDLFQEQYF. DNA of the CDR3: TGTGCCAGCAGCTCGGACTTGTTTCAGGAGCAGTACTTC.

The chain employs TRBV30 and TRBJ1-1; no clear D gene. V was trimmed by 2 bases and J by 4 bases, leaving 11 bases between them. CDR1 and CDR2 from the germline V gene are GTSNPN and SVGIG (reference sequence). This CDR3 has 13 amino acids. The chain's CDR3 is CAWSSEIITEAFF. In nucleotides, the CDR3 is TGTGCCTGGAGTTCTGAGATCATCACTGAAGCTTTCTTT.

This clone was detected a few times. This chain uses TRBV19 with TRBJ1-1; no clear D. The germline V gene encodes CDR1 LNHDA and CDR2 SQIVND (reference sequence). Trimming removed 6 bases from V and 2 bases from J, with 7 bases in between. The CDR3 is 12 residues long. The CDR3 region is CASREGNTEAFF. CDR3 nucleotide sequence: TGTGCCAGTAGGGAGGGTAACACTGAAGCTTTCTTT.

The chain carries TRBV7-2 and TRBJ2-2; the D is unclear. Germline assignment: CDR1 SGHTA and CDR2 FQGNSA. The V end was cut by 1 base, the J end by 4 bases, with 13 bases between. The CDR3 totals 16 residues. CDR3 in amino acids: CASSLVARQRTGELFF. The CDR3 DNA follows: TGTGCCAGCAGCTTAGTGGCGCGGCAGCGCACCGGGGAGCTGTTTTTT.

The chain combines TRBV5-1 with TRBJ1-6; a weak D match, TRBD1 (5 bases). V lost 0 bases and J lost 2, with 15 bases in between. Per germline, CDR1 SGHRS and CDR2 YFSETQ. The CDR3 runs 18 residues. CDR3 sequence (DNA): TGCGCCAGCAGCTTGGTAGGTACAGGAAAGGCCTATAATTCACCCCTCCACTTT. It codes for CASSLVGTGKAYNSPLHF. Looking up the rest from reference TRBV5-1 and TRBJ1-6 gives the full variable domain: KAGVTQTPRYLIKTRGQQVTLSCSPISGHRSVSWYQQTPGQGLQFLFEYFSETQRNKGNFPGRFSGRQFSNSRSEMNVSTLELGDSALYLCASSLVGTGKAYNSPLHFGNGTRLTVT.

J is TRBJ2-3 and V is TRBV5-6, with 14 bases aligning to TRBD2. CDR1 SGHDT and CDR2 YYEEEE come from the germline V gene. After removal of 5 bases from V and 4 bases from J, the junction contained 0 bases not matched to a gene. The CDR3 runs 14 residues. The CDR3 DNA is TGTGCCAGCAGGACTAGCGGGGGGGCAGATACGCAGTATTTT. It is translated as CASRTSGGADTQYF.

The J gene is TRBJ1-4, the V gene TRBV5-1, with 11 bases lining up with TRBD1. The germline CDR1 and CDR2 sequences are SGHRS and YFSETQ. The CDR3 is 16 amino acids. Losses at the gene ends were 4 bases for V and 8 bases for J; bases not matched to a gene: 10. Written as DNA, the CDR3 is TGCGCCAGCAGCCCCGGACAGGGGGCTACTGAGGAAAAACTGTTTTTT. Translation: CASSPGQGATEEKLFF.

The genes are TRBV7-8 and TRBJ1-3, with D possibly TRBD1 on 5 matching bases. The length of the CDR3 is 17 residues. The germline V gene has CDR1 SGHVS and CDR2 FQNEAQ. V lost 5 bases and J lost 3, with 20 bases in between. In DNA form, the CDR3 reads TGTGCCAGCAGCCTGTCGCGGGGCGGCCGCAGTGGAAACACCATATATTTT. Its protein product is CASSLSRGGRSGNTIYF.

The chain has TRBV5-1 and TRBJ1-6; D may be TRBD1 (6 bases). The V gene lost 0 bases and the J gene lost 4 bases, with 11 bases spanning the gap. The CDR3 is 16 amino acids. Germline lookup yields CDR1 SGHRS and CDR2 YFSETQ. The CDR3 DNA reads TGCGCCAGCAGCTTGGCCATGGGGACATATAATTCACCCCTCCACTTT. Translating it yields CASSLAMGTYNSPLHF.

The chain has TRBV2 and TRBJ2-7; 8 bases map to TRBD2. The CDR3 is 14 residues long. The V segment lost 3 bases and the J segment 2 bases; nucleotides outside the gene matches: 3. CDR1 and CDR2 (germline): SNHLY, FYNNEI. This CDR3 is CASSDSGGPYEQYF. The CDR3 DNA is TGTGCCAGCAGTGACTCGGGGGGGCCCTACGAGCAGTACTTC.

V and J are TRBV4-2 and TRBJ1-2, with D possibly TRBD1 on 5 matching bases. The CDR3 spans 14 residues. The V gene lost 1 base and the J gene lost 3 bases, with 9 bases spanning the gap. Per the germline V gene, CDR1 is LGHNA and CDR2 is YNFKEQ. The CDR3 is CASSQARADYGYTF. The DNA of the CDR3 is TGTGCCAGCAGCCAAGCCAGGGCTGACTATGGCTACACCTTC.

There are a few counts of this clone. J is TRBJ1-1 and V is TRBV6-6; 9 positions match TRBD1. The CDR3 has 13 amino acids. The V gene's germline CDR1 is MNHNY and CDR2 SVGAGI (reference sequence). The V and J ends lost 8 bases and 5 bases, in that order; junction bases with no gene match: 6. CDR3 bases: TGTGCCAGCCTGGGGACAGGGAGAACTGAAGCTTTCTTT. As protein: CASLGTGRTEAFF.

The gene calls are TRBV15 and TRBJ1-4, with D perhaps TRBD1 (6 bases). The CDR3 runs 16 residues. Per the germline V gene, CDR1 is LNHNV and CDR2 is YYDKDF (reference sequence). The V end was cut by 1 base, the J end by 6 bases, with 15 bases between. CDR3 coding DNA: TGTGCCACCAGCAGAGTCTGGGCCAGGGGAGATGAAAAACTGTTTTTT. Translating it yields CATSRVWARGDEKLFF.

The rearrangement uses TRBV27 and TRBJ2-2; D is ambiguous. The germline V gene encodes CDR1 MNHEY and CDR2 SMNVEV (reference sequence). The germline V and J ends were trimmed by 1 base and 4 bases, with 13 bases remaining between them. This CDR3 region has 16 residues. The CDR3 reads CASSLLGMRPTGELFF. Here the CDR3 DNA reads TGTGCCAGCAGTTTATTAGGCATGCGGCCCACCGGGGAGCTGTTTTTT.

The chain has TRBV5-6 and TRBJ1-6, with TRBD1 matching 9 bases. CDR3 length: 17 amino acids. Trimming took 4 bases from V and 0 from J; bases not matched to a gene: 5. Germline loops: CDR1 SGHDT, CDR2 YYEEEE. The CDR3 DNA sequence: TGTGCCAGCAGCACCGGGACAGGGAGCTCCTATAATTCACCCCTCCACTTT. The encoded protein is CASSTGTGSSYNSPLHF.

The V call is TRBV9, the J call TRBJ1-3; TRBD1 might be the D (6 bases). V lost 3 bases, J lost 0 bases, and 13 bases lay in between. CDR3 size: 16 residues. Germline V gene sequence: CDR1 SGDLS, CDR2 YYNGEE. The CDR3 sequence is CASSERQAYSGNTIYF. The CDR3 coding sequence is TGTGCCAGCAGCGAGAGACAGGCGTACTCTGGAAACACCATATATTTT.